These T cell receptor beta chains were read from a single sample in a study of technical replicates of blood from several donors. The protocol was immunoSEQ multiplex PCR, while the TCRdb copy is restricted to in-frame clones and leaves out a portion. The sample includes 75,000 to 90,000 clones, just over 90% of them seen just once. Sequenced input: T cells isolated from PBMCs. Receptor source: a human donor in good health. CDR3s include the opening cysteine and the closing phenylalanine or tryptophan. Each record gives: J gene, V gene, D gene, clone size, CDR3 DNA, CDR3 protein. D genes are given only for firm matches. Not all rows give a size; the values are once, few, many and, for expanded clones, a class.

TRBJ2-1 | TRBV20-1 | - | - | TGCAGTGCGAAAAACAGGGAGCAGTTCTTC | CSAKNREQFF
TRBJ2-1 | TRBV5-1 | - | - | TGCGCCAGCAGCTTGGCGGCGGAGAGCTCCTACAATGAGCAGTTCTTC | CASSLAAESSYNEQFF
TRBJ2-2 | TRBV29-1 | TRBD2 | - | TGCAGCGTTGAAGTCGGCGGCGGGAGGGGAACCGGGGAGCTGTTTTTT | CSVEVGGGRGTGELFF
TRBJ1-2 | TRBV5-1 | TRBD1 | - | TGCGCCAGCAGCTTGTATAGACAGGGAGATGGCTACACCTTC | CASSLYRQGDGYTF
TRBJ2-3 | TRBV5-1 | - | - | TGCGCCAGCAGCTTGGCCACGGGGGTAACAGATACGCAGTATTTT | CASSLATGVTDTQYF
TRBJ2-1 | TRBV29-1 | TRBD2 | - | TGCAGCGGTGTAAGCGGGAGGGGTGGGCCTGAGCAGTTCTTC | CSGVSGRGGPEQFF
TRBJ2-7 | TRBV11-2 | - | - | TGTGCCAGCAGCCGTATAAGTACGGTGGGGCTCGAGCAGTACTTC | CASSRISTVGLEQYF
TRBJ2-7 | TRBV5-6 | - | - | TGTGCCAGCAGCCAAGACTCGCACGAGCAGTACTTC | CASSQDSHEQYF
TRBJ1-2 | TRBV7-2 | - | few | TGTGCCAGCAGCTTAAGGGACACGATTAGCTACACCTTC | CASSLRDTISYTF
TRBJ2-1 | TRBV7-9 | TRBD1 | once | TGTGCCAGCAGCCTGGGACAGGGGCAATACAATGAGCAGTTCTTC | CASSLGQGQYNEQFF
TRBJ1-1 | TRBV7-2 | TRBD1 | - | TGTGCCAGCAGCTTATGGACAGGGGACACTGAAGCTTTCTTT | CASSLWTGDTEAFF
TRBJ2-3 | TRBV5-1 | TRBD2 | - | TGCGCCAGCAGCTTTACTACTAGCGGTACGCAGTATTTT | CASSFTTSGTQYF
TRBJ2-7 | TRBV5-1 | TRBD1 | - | TGCGCCAGCAGCTTGGGACAGGGAAAATTAGGATGGTTCTACGAGCAGTACTTC | CASSLGQGKLGWFYEQYF
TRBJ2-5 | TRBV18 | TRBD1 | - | TGTGCCAGCTCACTCAGACAGGGGGGAGGAGAGACCCAGTACTTC | CASSLRQGGGETQYF
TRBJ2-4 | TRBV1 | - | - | TGCACCAGCAGCCGAAACCGACAGGGGGGTCCCAAAAACATTCAGTACTTC | CTSSRNRQGGPKNIQYF
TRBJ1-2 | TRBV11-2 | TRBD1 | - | TGTGCCAGCAGCGATAACACACAGGGGGCGGGGTATGGCTACACCTTC | CASSDNTQGAGYGYTF
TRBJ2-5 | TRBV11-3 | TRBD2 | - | TGTGCCAGCAGCCTGGGGGGGGAAGAGACCCAGTACTTC | CASSLGGEETQYF
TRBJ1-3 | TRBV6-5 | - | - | TGTGCCAGCAGGGACGGACTAAACTCTGGAAACACCATATATTTT | CASRDGLNSGNTIYF
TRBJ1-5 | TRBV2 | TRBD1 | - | TGTGCCAGCAGTCCTAGACCCGACAGGGAGCCTCCGGCCCAGCATTTT | CASSPRPDREPPAQHF
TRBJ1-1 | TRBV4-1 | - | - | TGCGCCAGCGCCTCGGGAGTAATGAACACTGAAGCTTTCTTT | CASASGVMNTEAFF
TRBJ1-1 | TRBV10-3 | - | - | TGTGCCATCAGTGGGACAGAAAACACTGAAGCTTTCTTT | CAISGTENTEAFF
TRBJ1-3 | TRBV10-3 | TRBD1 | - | TGTGCCATCAGTGAGGCGTGGGACAGGGGGCCTGGAAACACCATATATTTT | CAISEAWDRGPGNTIYF
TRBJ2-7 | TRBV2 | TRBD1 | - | TGTGCCAGCCACACTACGACAGGGTTCGAGCAGTACTTC | CASHTTTGFEQYF
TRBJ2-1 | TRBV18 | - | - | TGTGCCAGCTCACTCATCAATGAGCAGTTCTTC | CASSLINEQFF
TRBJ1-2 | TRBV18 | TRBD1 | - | TGTGCCAGCTCACCCGGGACAGGGAGCTATGGCTACACCTTC | CASSPGTGSYGYTF
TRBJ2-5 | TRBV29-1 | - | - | TGCAGCGTTGACTCGGGGTACGGGGAGACCCAGTACTTC | CSVDSGYGETQYF
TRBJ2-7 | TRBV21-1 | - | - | TGTGCCAGCAGTTGGACAGGGTTTTACGAGCAGTACTTC | CASSWTGFYEQYF
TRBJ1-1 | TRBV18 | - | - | TGTGCCAGCTCACCGCGTAGAACTGAAGCTTTCTTT | CASSPRRTEAFF
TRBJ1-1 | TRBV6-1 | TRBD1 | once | TGTGCCAGCAGTCAGGACAGGATCGACACTGAAGCTTTCTTT | CASSQDRIDTEAFF
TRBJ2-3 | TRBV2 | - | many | TGTGCCAGCAGTGAAACAGGCATCGACACAGATACGCAGTATTTT | CASSETGIDTDTQYF
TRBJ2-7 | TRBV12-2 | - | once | TGTGCAAGTCGCACCCTGGGACACCTATTCTACGAGCAGTACTTC | CASRTLGHLFYEQYF
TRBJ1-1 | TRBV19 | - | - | TGTGCCAGTAGTTTCGCGGTACGGGACACTGAAGCTTTCTTT | CASSFAVRDTEAFF
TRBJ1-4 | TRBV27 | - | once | TGTGCCAGCAGCCCGAAGGTACAGAATGAAAAACTGTTTTTT | CASSPKVQNEKLFF
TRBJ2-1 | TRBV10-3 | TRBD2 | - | TGTGCCATCAGTGGGACTAGCGGGAGGGCCTCGGGTTACAATGAGCAGTTCTTC | CAISGTSGRASGYNEQFF
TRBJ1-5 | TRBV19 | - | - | TGTGCCAGTACCCCTAATCAGCGTGGGCCCCAGCATTTT | CASTPNQRGPQHF
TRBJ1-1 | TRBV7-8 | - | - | TGTGCCAGCAGCTTGGGGGGGAGAGGGGCTTTCTTT | CASSLGGRGAFF
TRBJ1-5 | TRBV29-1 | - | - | TGCAGCGTCTCACCAGGGGTAGCTAATCAGCCCCAGCATTTT | CSVSPGVANQPQHF
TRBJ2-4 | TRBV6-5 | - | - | TGTGCCAGCAGTTACGGAGCAAAAGCGGCCAAAAACATTCAGTACTTC | CASSYGAKAAKNIQYF
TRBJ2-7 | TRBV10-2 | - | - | TGCGCCAGCAGTGTGGCCCTCTACGAGCAGTACTTC | CASSVALYEQYF
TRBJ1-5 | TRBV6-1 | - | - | TGTGCCAGCCGCCTCGGGGATGTAAGTCAGCCCCAGCATTTT | CASRLGDVSQPQHF
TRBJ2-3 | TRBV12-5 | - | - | TGTGCTAGTGGTTCGGGGTCCCAATCGCAGTATTTT | CASGSGSQSQYF
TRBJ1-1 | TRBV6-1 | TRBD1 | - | TGTGCCAGCAGTGATAGGACAGGGCGAAGGGCTTTCTTT | CASSDRTGRRAFF
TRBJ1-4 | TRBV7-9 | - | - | TGTGCCAGCAGAAACGAGAGGGAAAAACTGTTTTTT | CASRNEREKLFF
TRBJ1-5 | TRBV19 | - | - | TGTGCCCTTACGACAGGAGGCACTCGTCAGCCCCAGCATTTT | CALTTGGTRQPQHF
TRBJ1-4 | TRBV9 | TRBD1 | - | TGTGCCAGCAGCCCTCAGGGGGCGGTTAATGAAAAACTGTTTTTT | CASSPQGAVNEKLFF
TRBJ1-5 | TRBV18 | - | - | TGTGCCAGCGATCAGACTAATAGCAATCAGCCCCAGCATTTT | CASDQTNSNQPQHF
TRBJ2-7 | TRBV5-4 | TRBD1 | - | TGTGCCAGCAGCCACCGGGACAGTAACTACGAGCAGTACTTC | CASSHRDSNYEQYF
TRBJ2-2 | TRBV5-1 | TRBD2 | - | TGCGCCAGCAGCCCCGGGATAGCGGGAGCGGGGACCGGGGAGCTGTTTTTT | CASSPGIAGAGTGELFF
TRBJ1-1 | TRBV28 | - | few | TGTGCCAGCAGTCTCCTCAGGGCAGTGAACACTGAAGCTTTCTTT | CASSLLRAVNTEAFF
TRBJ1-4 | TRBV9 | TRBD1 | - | TGTGCCAGCAGCCCCTGGGACAGGGGGCATGAAAAACTGTTTTTT | CASSPWDRGHEKLFF
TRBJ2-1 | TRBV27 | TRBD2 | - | TGTGCCAGCAGCTTAAGCGGGAGGGCATACAATGAGCAGTTCTTC | CASSLSGRAYNEQFF